This TCR beta chain was recorded in a study of graft-versus-host responses after intestinal transplantation. Across the study: Anti-thymocyte globulin served as induction for all recipients, who then took tacrolimus and steroids for two to three years.

Whole-study results and caveats: Where graft-donor T cell macrochimerism was present, patients had high graft-versus-host to host-versus-graft clonal ratios in allografts.

Using immunoSEQ multiplex PCR, the repertoire was profiled, and TCRdb retains in-frame clones only, with some absent. The table includes fewer than 100,000 clones, approximately 85% detected once. The CDR3 runs to 15 residues. Trimming took off 3 bases at V and 3 bases at J, with 15 bases between the two ends. Per the germline V gene, CDR1 is MDHEN and CDR2 is SYDVKM. This clone showed up just a few times. The antigen is undetermined. The chain is built from TRBV28 and TRBJ2-7; D gene uncertain. The sample in question was PBMCs, obtained 255 days after intestinal transplant. This sequence was found in a human patient who received an intestinal transplant, so some T cells may come from the graft donor. The CDR3 DNA reads as TGTGCCAGCAGTTTGGGCCCCCCCTTTGGCTACGAGCAGTACTTC. It yields the protein CASSLGPPFGYEQYF.